This is a list of T cell receptor beta chains from one sample in a study of blood T cell repertoires in COVID-19. Produced via immunoSEQ multiplex PCR; TCRdb's table is partial and in-frame only. This table holds about 300,000 clones, roughly 86% found once. Sequenced sample: peripheral blood. The origin of the receptors is a woman aged 45-60 years with acute or convalescent COVID-19. CDR3s leave out the opening cysteine and the closing phenylalanine or tryptophan.

v_call	j_call	cdr3_aa
TRBV3-1/TRBV3-2	TRBJ2-7	ASSQEHRTSVSYEQY
TRBV6-1	TRBJ1-2	ASSERLFGTTYT
TRBV9	TRBJ1-2	ASSGFDRPTIPYGYT
TRBV19	TRBJ1-1	ASGTGRGTEAF
TRBV27	TRBJ2-2	ASSFWGTGSTGELF
TRBV5-1	TRBJ2-3	ASSSTQVDTQY
TRBV7-8	TRBJ1-1	ASSSRQGGTEAF
TRBV5-4	TRBJ2-7	ASSLRLAHEQY
TRBV9	TRBJ1-5	ASSETGAPFWPQH
TRBV2	TRBJ1-5	ASSEWGRVDQPQH
TRBV6-5	TRBJ1-1	ASSPSGYPEAF
TRBV5-1	TRBJ1-5	ASSLGTGVDGNQPQH
TRBV6-6	TRBJ2-7	ASRSTKEQY
TRBV2	TRBJ2-1	ASSEAGTAHFYNEQF
TRBV7-2	TRBJ2-3	ASSLDFPRTGGTDTQY
TRBV27	TRBJ2-7	ASAGQGSSYEQY